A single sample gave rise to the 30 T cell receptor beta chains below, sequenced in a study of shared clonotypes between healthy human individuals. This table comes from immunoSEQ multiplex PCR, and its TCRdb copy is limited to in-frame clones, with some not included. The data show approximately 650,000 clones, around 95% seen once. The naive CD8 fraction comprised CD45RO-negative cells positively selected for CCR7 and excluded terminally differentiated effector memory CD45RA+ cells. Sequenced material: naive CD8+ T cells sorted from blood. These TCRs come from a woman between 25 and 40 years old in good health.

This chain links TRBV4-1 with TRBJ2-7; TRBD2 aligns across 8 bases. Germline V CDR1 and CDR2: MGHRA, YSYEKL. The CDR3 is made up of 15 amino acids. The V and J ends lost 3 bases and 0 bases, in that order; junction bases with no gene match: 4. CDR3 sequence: CASSHTGTSSYEQYF. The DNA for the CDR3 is TGCGCCAGCAGCCATACTGGGACTAGCTCCTACGAGCAGTACTTC.

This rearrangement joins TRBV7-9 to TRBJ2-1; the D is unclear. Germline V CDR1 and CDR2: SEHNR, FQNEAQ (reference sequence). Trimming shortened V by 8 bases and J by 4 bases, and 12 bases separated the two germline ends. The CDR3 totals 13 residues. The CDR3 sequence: CASANGFYNEQFF. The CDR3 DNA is TGTGCCAGCGCGAATGGCTTTTACAATGAGCAGTTCTTC.

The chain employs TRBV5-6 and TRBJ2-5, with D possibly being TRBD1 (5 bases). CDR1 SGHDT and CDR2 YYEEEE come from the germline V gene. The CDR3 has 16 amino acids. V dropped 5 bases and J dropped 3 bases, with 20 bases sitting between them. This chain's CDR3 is CASRQSRVRVEETQYF. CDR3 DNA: TGTGCCAGCAGACAATCAAGGGTCAGGGTTGAAGAGACCCAGTACTTC.

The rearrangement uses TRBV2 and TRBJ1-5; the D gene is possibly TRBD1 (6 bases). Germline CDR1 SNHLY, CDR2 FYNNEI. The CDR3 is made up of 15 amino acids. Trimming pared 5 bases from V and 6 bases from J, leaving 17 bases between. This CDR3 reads CASSPQGRPTQPQHF. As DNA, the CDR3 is TGTGCCAGCAGTCCCCAGGGGCGACCCACTCAGCCCCAGCATTTT.

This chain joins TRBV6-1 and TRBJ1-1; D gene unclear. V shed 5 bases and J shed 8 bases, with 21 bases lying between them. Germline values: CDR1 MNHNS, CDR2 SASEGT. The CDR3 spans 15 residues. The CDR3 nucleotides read TGTGCCAGCAGTCTCACAGAGACACAGCAAGCGGAAGCTTTCTTT. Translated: CASSLTETQQAEAFF.

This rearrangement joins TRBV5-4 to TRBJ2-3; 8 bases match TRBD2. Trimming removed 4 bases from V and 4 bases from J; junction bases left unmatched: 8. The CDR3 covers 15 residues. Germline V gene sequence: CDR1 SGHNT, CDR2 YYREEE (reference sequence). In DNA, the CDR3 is TGTGCCAGCAGCACTAGCGGTGGGCCTTCAGATACGCAGTATTTT. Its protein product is CASSTSGGPSDTQYF.

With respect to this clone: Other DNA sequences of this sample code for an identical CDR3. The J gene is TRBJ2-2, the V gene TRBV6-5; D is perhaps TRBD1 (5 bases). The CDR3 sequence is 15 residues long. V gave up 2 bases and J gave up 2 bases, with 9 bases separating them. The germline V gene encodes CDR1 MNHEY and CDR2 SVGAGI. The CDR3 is CASSYGQGNTGELFF. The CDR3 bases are TGTGCCAGCAGTTACGGGCAGGGAAACACCGGGGAGCTGTTTTTT.

CDR3 residues: CASSTSLGDPGANVLTF. The CDR3 region has the DNA TGTGCCAGCAGCACCAGTCTCGGGGACCCTGGGGCCAACGTCCTGACTTTC. The J gene is TRBJ2-6, the V gene TRBV5-6; D is perhaps TRBD1 or TRBD2 (5 bases each). The CDR3 is 17 amino acids. CDR1 and CDR2 from the germline V gene are SGHDT and YYEEEE. V shed 4 bases and J shed 2 bases, with 16 bases lying between them.

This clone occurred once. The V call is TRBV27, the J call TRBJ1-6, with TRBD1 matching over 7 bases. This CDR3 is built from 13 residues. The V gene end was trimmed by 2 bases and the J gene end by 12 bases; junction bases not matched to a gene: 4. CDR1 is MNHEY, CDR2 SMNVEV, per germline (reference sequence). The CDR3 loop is CASSLGTVRPLHF. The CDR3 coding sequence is TGTGCCAGCAGTTTAGGGACAGTGAGACCCCTCCACTTT.

The CDR3 bases are TGTGCCAGCAGCTCGAACCTCGGGACAGGGGGATCCGAGCAGTACTTC. It is translated as CASSSNLGTGGSEQYF. The chain joins TRBV5-5 to TRBJ2-7; 11 bases map to TRBD1. V shed 3 bases, J shed 6 bases, and the junction held 11 bases outside the gene matches. In germline, CDR1 is SGHKS, CDR2 YYEKEE (reference sequence). The CDR3 loop spans 16 amino acids.

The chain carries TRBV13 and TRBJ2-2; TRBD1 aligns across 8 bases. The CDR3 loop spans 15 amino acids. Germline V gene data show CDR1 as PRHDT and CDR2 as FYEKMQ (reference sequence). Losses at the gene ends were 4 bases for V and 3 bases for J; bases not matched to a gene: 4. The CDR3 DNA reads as TGTGCCAGCAGCTGGACAGGGTTCTACACCGGGGAGCTGTTTTTT. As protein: CASSWTGFYTGELFF.

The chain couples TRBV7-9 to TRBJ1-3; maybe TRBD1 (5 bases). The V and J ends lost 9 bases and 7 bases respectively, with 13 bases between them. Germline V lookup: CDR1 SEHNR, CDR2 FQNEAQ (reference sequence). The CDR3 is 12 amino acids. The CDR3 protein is CASLGPGNTIYF. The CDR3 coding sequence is TGTGCCAGTCTGGGGCCGGGGAACACCATATATTTT.

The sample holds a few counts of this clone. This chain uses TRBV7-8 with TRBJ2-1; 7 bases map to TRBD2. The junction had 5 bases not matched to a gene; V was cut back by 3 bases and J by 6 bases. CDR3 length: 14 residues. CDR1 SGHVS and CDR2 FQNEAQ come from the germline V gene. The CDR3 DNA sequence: TGTGCCAGCAGCTTCTTAGCGGGCCCCAATGAGCAGTTCTTC. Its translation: CASSFLAGPNEQFF. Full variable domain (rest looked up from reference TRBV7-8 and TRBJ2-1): GAGVSQSPRYKVAKRGQDVALRCDPISGHVSLFWYQQALGQGPEFLTYFQNEAQLDKSGLPSDRFFAERPEGSVSTLKIQRTQQEDSAVYLCASSFLAGPNEQFFGPGTRLTVL.

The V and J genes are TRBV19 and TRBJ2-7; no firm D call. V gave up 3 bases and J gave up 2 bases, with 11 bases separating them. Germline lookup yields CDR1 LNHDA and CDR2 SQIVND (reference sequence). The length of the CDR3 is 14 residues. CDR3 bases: TGTGCCAGTAGTATTGGCTGGGGTACCTACGAGCAGTACTTC. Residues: CASSIGWGTYEQYF.

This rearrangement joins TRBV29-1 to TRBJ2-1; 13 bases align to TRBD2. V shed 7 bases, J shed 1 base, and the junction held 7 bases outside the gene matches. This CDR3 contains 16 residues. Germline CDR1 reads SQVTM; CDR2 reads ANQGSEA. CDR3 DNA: TGCAGCGGTGCAGGGACTAGCGGGGAATCCTACAATGAGCAGTTCTTC. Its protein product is CSGAGTSGESYNEQFF.

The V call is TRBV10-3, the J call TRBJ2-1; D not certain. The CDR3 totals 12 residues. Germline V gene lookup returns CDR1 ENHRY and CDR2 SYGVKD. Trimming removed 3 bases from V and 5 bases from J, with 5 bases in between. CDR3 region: CAISDGNNEQFF. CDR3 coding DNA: TGTGCCATCAGTGATGGGAACAATGAGCAGTTCTTC.

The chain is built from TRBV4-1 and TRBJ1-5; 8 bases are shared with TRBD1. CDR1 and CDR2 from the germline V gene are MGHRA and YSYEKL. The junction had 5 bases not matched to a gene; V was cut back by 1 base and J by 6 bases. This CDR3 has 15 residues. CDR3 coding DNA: TGCGCCAGCAGCCAAGGTCCGGACAGGGCTCAGCCCCAGCATTTT. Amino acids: CASSQGPDRAQPQHF.

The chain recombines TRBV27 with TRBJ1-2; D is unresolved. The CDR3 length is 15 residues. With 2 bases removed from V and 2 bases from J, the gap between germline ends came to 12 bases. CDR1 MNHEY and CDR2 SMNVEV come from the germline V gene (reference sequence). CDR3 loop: CASSLGQQLNYGYTF. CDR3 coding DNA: TGTGCCAGCAGTTTAGGGCAACAGTTGAACTATGGCTACACCTTC.

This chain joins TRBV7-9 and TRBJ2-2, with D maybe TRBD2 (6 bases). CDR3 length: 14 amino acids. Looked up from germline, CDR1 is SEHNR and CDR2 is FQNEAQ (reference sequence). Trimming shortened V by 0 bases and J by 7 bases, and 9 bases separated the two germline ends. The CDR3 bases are TGTGCCAGCAGCTTAGCCGGGAGCGGCGGGGAGCTGTTTTTT. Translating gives CASSLAGSGGELFF.

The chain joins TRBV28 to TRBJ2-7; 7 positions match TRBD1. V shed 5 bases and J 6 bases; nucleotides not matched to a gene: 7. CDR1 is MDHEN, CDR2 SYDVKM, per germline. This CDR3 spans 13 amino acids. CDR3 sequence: CASSADRTSEQYF. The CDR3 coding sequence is TGTGCCAGCAGTGCGGACAGGACGAGCGAGCAGTACTTC.

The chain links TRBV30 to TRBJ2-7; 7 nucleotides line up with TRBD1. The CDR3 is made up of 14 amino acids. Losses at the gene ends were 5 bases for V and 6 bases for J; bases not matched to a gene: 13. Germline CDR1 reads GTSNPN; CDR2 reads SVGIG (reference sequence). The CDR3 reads CAWGTGQLLSEQYF. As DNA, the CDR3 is TGTGCCTGGGGAACGGGACAGTTATTATCCGAGCAGTACTTC.

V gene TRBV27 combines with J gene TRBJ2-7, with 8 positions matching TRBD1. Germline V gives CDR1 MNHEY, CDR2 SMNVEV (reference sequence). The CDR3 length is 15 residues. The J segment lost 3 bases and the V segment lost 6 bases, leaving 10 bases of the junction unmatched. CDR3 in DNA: TGTGCCAGCAGGGACTACGGACAGGGAGGCTACGAGCAGTACTTC. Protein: CASRDYGQGGYEQYF.

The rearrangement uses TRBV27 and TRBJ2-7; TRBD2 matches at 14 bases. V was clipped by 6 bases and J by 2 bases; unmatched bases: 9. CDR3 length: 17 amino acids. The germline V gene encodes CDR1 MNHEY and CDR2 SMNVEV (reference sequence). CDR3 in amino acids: CASRPGTSGSYPYEQYF. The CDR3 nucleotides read TGTGCCAGCAGGCCCGGGACTAGCGGGAGTTACCCCTACGAGCAGTACTTC.

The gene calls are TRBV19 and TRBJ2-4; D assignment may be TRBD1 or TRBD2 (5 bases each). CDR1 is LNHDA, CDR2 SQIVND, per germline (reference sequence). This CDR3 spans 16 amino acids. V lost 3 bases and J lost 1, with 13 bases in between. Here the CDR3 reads CASSMGEGKAKNIQYF. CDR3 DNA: TGTGCCAGTAGTATGGGGGAAGGGAAGGCCAAAAACATTCAGTACTTC.

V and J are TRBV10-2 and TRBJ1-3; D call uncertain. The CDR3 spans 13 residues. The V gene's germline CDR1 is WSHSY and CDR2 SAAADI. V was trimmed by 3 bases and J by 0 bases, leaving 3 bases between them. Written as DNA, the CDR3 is TGCGCCAGCAGTGAACTCTCTGGAAACACCATATATTTT. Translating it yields CASSELSGNTIYF.

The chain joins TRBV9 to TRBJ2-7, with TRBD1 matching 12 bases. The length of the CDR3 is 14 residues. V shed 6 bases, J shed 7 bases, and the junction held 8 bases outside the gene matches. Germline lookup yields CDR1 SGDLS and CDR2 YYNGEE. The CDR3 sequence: CASNPGQGAGEQYF. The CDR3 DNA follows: TGTGCCAGCAATCCGGGACAGGGGGCGGGTGAGCAGTACTTC.

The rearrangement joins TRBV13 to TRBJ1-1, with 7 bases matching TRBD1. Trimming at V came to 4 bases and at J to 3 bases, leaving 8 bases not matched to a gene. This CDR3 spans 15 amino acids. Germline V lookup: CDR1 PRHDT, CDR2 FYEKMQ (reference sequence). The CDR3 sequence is CASSSTRTGDTEAFF. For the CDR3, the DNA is TGTGCCAGCAGCTCGACTAGGACAGGCGACACTGAAGCTTTCTTT. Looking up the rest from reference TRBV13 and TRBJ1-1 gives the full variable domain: AAGVIQSPRHLIKEKRETATLKCYPIPRHDTVYWYQQGPGQDPQFLISFYEKMQSDKGSIPDRFSAQQFSDYHSELNMSSLELGDSALYFCASSSTRTGDTEAFFGQGTRLTVV.

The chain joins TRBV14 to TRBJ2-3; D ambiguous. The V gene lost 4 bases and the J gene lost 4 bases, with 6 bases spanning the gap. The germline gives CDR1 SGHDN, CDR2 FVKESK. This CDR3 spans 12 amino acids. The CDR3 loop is CASSLTADTQYF. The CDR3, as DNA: TGTGCCAGCAGCCTCACCGCAGATACGCAGTATTTT. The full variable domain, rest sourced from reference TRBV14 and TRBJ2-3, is EAGVTQFPSHSVIEKGQTVTLRCDPISGHDNLYWYRRVMGKEIKFLLHFVKESKQDESGMPNNRFLAERTGGTYSTLKVQPAELEDSGVYFCASSLTADTQYFGPGTRLTVL.

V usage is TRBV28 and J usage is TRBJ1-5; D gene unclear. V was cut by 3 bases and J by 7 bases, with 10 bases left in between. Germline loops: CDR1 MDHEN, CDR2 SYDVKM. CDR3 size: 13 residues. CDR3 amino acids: CASSFLLGQPQHF. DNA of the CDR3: TGTGCCAGCAGTTTCCTACTGGGACAGCCCCAGCATTTT.

CDR3 amino acids: CATSRGTESSYEQYF. Here the CDR3 DNA reads TGTGCCACCAGCAGAGGGACAGAAAGCTCCTACGAGCAGTACTTC. V and J are TRBV15 and TRBJ2-7; a possible D gene is TRBD1 (6 bases). The germline V and J ends were trimmed by 1 base and 0 bases, with 10 bases remaining between them. This CDR3 has 15 amino acids. From germline, CDR1 is LNHNV and CDR2 YYDKDF (reference sequence).